A selection of T cell receptor beta chains follows, all from one sample in a study of memory CD4+ T cells and cytomegalovirus serostatus. Assay: immunoSEQ multiplex PCR; the TCRdb copy retains only in-frame clones and omits some. The profile shows approximately 63,000 clones, roughly 75% of them singletons. Specimen: memory CD4+ T cells from blood. These receptors were obtained from an adult in good health and CMV-seronegative. Some clones in this sample may be carry-over from other donors' samples. Both conserved end residues are part of each CDR3. The order of the fields is clone size, CDR3 length, D gene, V gene, J gene, CDR3 protein, CDR3 DNA. A D gene is named only where the DNA matches it firmly. Size values are once, few and many counts, or a class for expanded clones, and some rows have none.

few,15,TRBD1,TRBV5-1,TRBJ2-3,CASSMGTGITDTQYF,TGCGCCAGCAGCATGGGGACAGGTATCACAGATACGCAGTATTTT
-,15,-,TRBV5-1,TRBJ1-5,CASSLGGVGNQPQHF,TGCGCCAGCAGCCTAGGGGGGGTTGGCAATCAGCCCCAGCATTTT
-,14,-,TRBV9,TRBJ2-2,CASSVYGNTGELFF,TGTGCCAGCAGCGTCTACGGGAACACCGGGGAGCTGTTTTTT
-,15,TRBD1,TRBV5-4,TRBJ2-3,CASTRGGPSTDTQYF,TGTGCCAGCACCCGAGGGGGCCCCAGCACAGATACGCAGTATTTT
few,14,-,TRBV7-6,TRBJ1-1,CASSLRVMNTEAFF,TGTGCCAGCAGCTTAAGAGTCATGAACACTGAAGCTTTCTTT
-,17,TRBD1,TRBV15,TRBJ2-1,CATSRTGYRSSYNEQFF,TGTGCCACCAGCAGGACAGGGTACAGGAGCTCCTACAATGAGCAGTTCTTC
-,15,-,TRBV7-9,TRBJ2-5,CATSGRRPLQETQYF,TGTGCCACCTCAGGGCGGCGGCCTCTCCAAGAGACCCAGTACTTC
-,14,-,TRBV19,TRBJ1-1,CASSNGVSDTEAFF,TGTGCCAGTAGTAATGGGGTTTCGGACACTGAAGCTTTCTTT
-,14,TRBD1,TRBV6-1,TRBJ2-7,CASSEGTGDHEQYF,TGTGCCAGCAGTGAAGGGACAGGGGACCACGAGCAGTACTTC
-,14,-,TRBV5-6,TRBJ1-4,CASSLTGLNEKLFF,TGTGCCAGCAGCTTGACGGGCCTAAATGAAAAACTGTTTTTT
few,16,-,TRBV9,TRBJ1-2,CASSATLVGSNYGYTF,TGTGCCAGCAGCGCGACCTTGGTTGGGAGTAACTATGGCTACACCTTC
-,13,-,TRBV30,TRBJ1-4,CAWGRPAGEKLFF,TGTGCCTGGGGTAGGCCGGCGGGTGAAAAACTGTTTTTT
once,13,-,TRBV28,TRBJ1-5,CASISRLNQPQHF,TGTGCCAGCATTTCCCGTCTCAATCAGCCCCAGCATTTT
-,14,TRBD1,TRBV7-2,TRBJ1-2,CASSQRQGSYGYTF,TGTGCCAGCAGCCAAAGACAGGGGAGCTATGGCTACACCTTC
-,17,TRBD2,TRBV7-2,TRBJ2-7,CASTPPYGGLGAYEQYF,TGTGCCAGCACCCCACCTTACGGAGGACTAGGAGCCTACGAGCAGTACTTC
-,15,TRBD1,TRBV7-9,TRBJ2-1,CASRPQGGPYNEQFF,TGTGCCAGCAGGCCACAGGGGGGCCCCTACAATGAGCAGTTCTTC